The 25 T cell receptor beta chains given below trace back to one sample, sequenced in a study of memory CD4+ T cells and cytomegalovirus serostatus. The data were produced by immunoSEQ multiplex PCR, yet TCRdb's version contains in-frame clones alone and is incomplete. The table lists nearly 60,000 clones, about three quarters of them singletons. Single viable CD3+CD4+CD8-CD45RO+ cells were sorted as the memory CD4+ T cells. The sample comprised memory CD4+ T cells from blood. These receptors were obtained from an adult in good health and CMV-seronegative.

The chain couples TRBV7-9 to TRBJ2-1, with D possibly being TRBD1 or TRBD2 (5 bases each). CDR3 length: 17 residues. Trimming stripped 2 bases from V and 6 bases from J, with 20 bases between. Germline values: CDR1 SEHNR, CDR2 FQNEAQ (reference sequence). The CDR3 coding sequence is TGTGCCAGCAGCTTATATACCGGGACCAGCCCGCGCAATGAGCAGTTCTTC. Its protein is CASSLYTGTSPRNEQFF.

The rearrangement uses TRBV7-9 and TRBJ2-3, with a weak D call TRBD1 (6 bases). The CDR3 runs to 14 residues. V was cut by 4 bases and J by 4 bases, with 12 bases left in between. CDR1 is SEHNR, CDR2 FQNEAQ, per germline (reference sequence). The CDR3 sequence: CASSSNRDPDTQYF. DNA of the CDR3: TGTGCCAGCAGCTCAAACAGGGACCCAGATACGCAGTATTTT.

J is TRBJ2-7 and V is TRBV10-3; D perhaps matches TRBD2 (5 bases). Between the trimmed V and J ends, which lost 3 bases and 5 bases, there was a span of 8 bases. Germline CDR1 and CDR2: ENHRY and SYGVKD. This CDR3 comprises 12 residues. CDR3 coding DNA: TGTGCCATCAGTGATTTCGGGAACGAGCAGTACTTC. The encoded protein is CAISDFGNEQYF.

This chain uses TRBV15 with TRBJ2-4; D unclear. Germline-derived CDR1 and CDR2 are LNHNV and YYDKDF (reference sequence). There are 19 residues in the CDR3. V shed 3 bases and J shed 0 bases, with 21 bases lying between them. DNA of the CDR3: TGTGCCACCAGCAGTTTGGGTTCTGACGGTGAACTAGCCAAAAACATTCAGTACTTC. Amino acids: CATSSLGSDGELAKNIQYF.

The chain employs TRBV29-1 and TRBJ1-5; no definite D call. Germline values: CDR1 SQVTM, CDR2 ANQGSEA. The CDR3 has 13 amino acids. Trimming shortened V by 6 bases and J by 0 bases, and 9 bases separated the two germline ends. The CDR3 here is CSVRENSNQPQHF. CDR3 coding DNA: TGCAGCGTGAGGGAGAATAGCAATCAGCCCCAGCATTTT.

The genes are TRBV30 and TRBJ1-1; unclear D gene. Germline CDR1 is GTSNPN and CDR2 is SVGIG (reference sequence). With 3 bases removed from V and 3 bases from J, the gap between germline ends came to 2 bases. CDR3 length: 10 residues. CDR3 amino acids: CAWRHTEAFF. CDR3 nucleotides: TGTGCCTGGAGACACACTGAAGCTTTCTTT. Looking up the rest from reference TRBV30 and TRBJ1-1 gives the full variable domain: SQTIHQWPATLVQPVGSPLSLECTVEGTSNPNLYWYRQAAGRGLQLLFYSVGIGQISSEVPQNLSASRPQDRQFILSSKKLLLSDSGFYLCAWRHTEAFFGQGTRLTVV.

This chain links TRBV14 with TRBJ2-7, with D unresolved. Per the germline V gene, CDR1 is SGHDN and CDR2 is FVKESK. V lost 4 bases, J lost 7 bases, and 17 bases lay in between. The length of the CDR3 is 14 residues. The CDR3 here is CASSPRARIYEQYF. The CDR3 DNA reads as TGTGCCAGCAGCCCCCGGGCAAGGATTTATGAGCAGTACTTC. The full variable domain, with the rest looked up from reference TRBV14 and TRBJ2-7, is EAGVTQFPSHSVIEKGQTVTLRCDPISGHDNLYWYRRVMGKEIKFLLHFVKESKQDESGMPNNRFLAERTGGTYSTLKVQPAELEDSGVYFCASSPRARIYEQYFGPGTRLTVT.

The chain employs TRBV6-6 and TRBJ2-7; D is possibly TRBD1 or TRBD2 (5 bases each). The CDR3 is 15 residues long. Germline assignment: CDR1 MNHNY and CDR2 SVGAGI (reference sequence). V lost 6 bases, J lost 5 bases, and 20 bases lay in between. CDR3 bases: TGTGCCAGCAGAGGCTCCCGGGACCGAGAGGACGAGCAGTACTTC. It encodes CASRGSRDREDEQYF.

The V and J genes are TRBV30 and TRBJ1-2, with D hard to call. The V end was cut by 0 bases, the J end by 2 bases, with 10 bases between. The CDR3 consists of 14 residues. The germline V gene has CDR1 GTSNPN and CDR2 SVGIG (reference sequence). The CDR3 DNA reads TGTGCCTGGAGTGTTTTGAACGGAAACTATGGCTACACCTTC. Translated: CAWSVLNGNYGYTF.

This chain uses TRBV5-1 with TRBJ1-1, with D perhaps TRBD1 (6 bases). The V gene lost 4 bases and the J gene lost 8 bases, with 15 bases spanning the gap. The germline V gene encodes CDR1 SGHRS and CDR2 YFSETQ. This CDR3 is built from 13 residues. In DNA form, the CDR3 reads TGCGCCAGCAGCCTGGGGACATCCTACGAAGCTTTCTTT. This encodes CASSLGTSYEAFF. The full variable domain, completed using reference TRBV5-1 and TRBJ1-1, is KAGVTQTPRYLIKTRGQQVTLSCSPISGHRSVSWYQQTPGQGLQFLFEYFSETQRNKGNFPGRFSGRQFSNSRSEMNVSTLELGDSALYLCASSLGTSYEAFFGQGTRLTVV.

The J gene is TRBJ1-5, the V gene TRBV7-2; 9 nucleotides match TRBD1. Germline V gene sequence: CDR1 SGHTA, CDR2 FQGNSA. The CDR3 has 14 amino acids. V lost 4 bases and J lost 6; bases outside the gene matches: 4. The CDR3 DNA is TGTGCCAGCAGCTCGACAGGGGGAGGTCAGCCCCAGCATTTT. Its protein is CASSSTGGGQPQHF.

Written as DNA, the CDR3 is TGTGCCAGCAGCTCGCGGACAGGCTACGAGCAGTACTTC. It codes for CASSSRTGYEQYF. The chain is built from TRBV7-2 and TRBJ2-7; 7 bases fit TRBD1. Germline values: CDR1 SGHTA, CDR2 FQGNSA. The CDR3 is 13 amino acids. Trimming cost V 4 bases and J 3 bases; bases outside gene matches: 3. The full variable domain, in which reference TRBV7-2 and TRBJ2-7 provide the parts outside the CDR3, is GAGVSQSPSNKVTEKGKDVELRCDPISGHTALYWYRQSLGQGLEFLIYFQGNSAPDKSGLPSDRFSAERTGGSVSTLTIQRTQQEDSAVYLCASSSRTGYEQYFGPGTRLTVT.

The count of this clone is one. This chain joins TRBV7-2 and TRBJ1-1, with D unresolved. Germline CDR1 SGHTA, CDR2 FQGNSA. V was trimmed by 1 base and J by 7 bases, leaving 4 bases between them. The CDR3 spans 11 residues. CDR3 amino acids: CASSLVVEAFF. CDR3 coding DNA: TGTGCCAGCAGCTTAGTCGTTGAAGCTTTCTTT.

This clone was counted a single time. The rearrangement links TRBV18 to TRBJ2-5, with D perhaps matching TRBD1 or TRBD2 (5 bases each). Trimming pared 3 bases from V and 3 bases from J, leaving 14 bases between. CDR3 size: 15 residues. Germline CDR1 KGHSH, CDR2 LQKENI. For the CDR3, the DNA is TGTGCCAGCTCACCCAACTCCGGGACCAAAGAGACCCAGTACTTC. Translation gives CASSPNSGTKETQYF.

Ten or more counts support this clone. V is TRBV28 and J is TRBJ1-2; D remains unclear. V was shortened by 3 bases and J by 8 bases, with 16 bases between the two germline ends. Germline CDR1 is MDHEN and CDR2 is SYDVKM. The CDR3 extends over 14 amino acids. CDR3 amino acids: CASSLTVATGGYTF. The CDR3 DNA reads TGTGCCAGCAGTTTGACGGTGGCTACGGGGGGCTACACCTTC.

This chain uses TRBV6-1 with TRBJ1-3; 9 bases map to TRBD1. The CDR3 sequence is 14 residues long. The germline gives CDR1 MNHNS, CDR2 SASEGT. The V and J ends lost 5 bases and 3 bases, in that order; junction bases with no gene match: 2. Here the CDR3 reads CASSPDRGGNTIYF. CDR3 DNA: TGTGCCAGCAGTCCGGACAGGGGTGGAAACACCATATATTTT.

V usage is TRBV28 and J usage is TRBJ2-1, with 13 bases lining up with TRBD2. This CDR3 has 17 residues. V dropped 3 bases and J dropped 9; count of bases not matched to a gene: 11. Germline V gene data show CDR1 as MDHEN and CDR2 as SYDVKM. The DNA for the CDR3 is TGTGCCAGCAGTTTCCCTTTGAGACTAGCGGGAGGTCCTGAGCAGTTCTTC. Protein: CASSFPLRLAGGPEQFF.

The V call is TRBV27, the J call TRBJ1-1; D is possibly TRBD1 (5 bases). Germline V lookup: CDR1 MNHEY, CDR2 SMNVEV (reference sequence). The CDR3 is 22 amino acids. V lost 5 bases and J lost 0, with 34 bases in between. The CDR3 is CASSPPTLGTRGPRGMNTEAFF. CDR3 in DNA: TGTGCCAGCAGTCCACCTACCCTCGGGACCCGCGGCCCACGAGGCATGAACACTGAAGCTTTCTTT.

This clone was seen only once. The rearrangement joins TRBV28 to TRBJ1-5; TRBD1 aligns across 7 bases. CDR1 is MDHEN, CDR2 SYDVKM, per germline. CDR3 length: 16 amino acids. The junction had 13 bases not matched to a gene; V was cut back by 5 bases and J by 6 bases. DNA of the CDR3: TGTGCCAGCAGTACTCCGCGACAGGGAGCGAGTCAGCCCCAGCATTTT. Translation gives CASSTPRQGASQPQHF.

The chain combines TRBV2 with TRBJ2-2, with TRBD2 matching over 8 bases. CDR1 is SNHLY and CDR2 is FYNNEI in the germline V gene. V shed 8 bases, J shed 3 bases, and the junction held 8 bases outside the gene matches. This CDR3 is 15 amino acids long. CDR3 nucleotide sequence: TGTGCCAGCCTCCCGGGACTAGGCTACACCGGGGAGCTGTTTTTT. Protein: CASLPGLGYTGELFF.

J is TRBJ1-5 and V is TRBV19; 8 positions agree with TRBD1. The CDR3 has 16 residues. Per the germline V gene, CDR1 is LNHDA and CDR2 is SQIVND (reference sequence). After removal of 9 bases from V and 0 bases from J, the junction contained 10 bases not matched to a gene. The CDR3 region is CASDRGSGYSNQPQHF. The CDR3 DNA follows: TGTGCCAGCGACAGGGGAAGTGGATATAGCAATCAGCCCCAGCATTTT.

The gene calls are TRBV6-1 and TRBJ2-1; D is perhaps TRBD1 (5 bases). Germline V gene sequence: CDR1 MNHNS, CDR2 SASEGT. V lost 7 bases and J 4 bases, leaving 17 bases between the germline ends. This CDR3 spans 15 amino acids. The CDR3 loop is CASKPTETIYNEQFF. CDR3 sequence (DNA): TGTGCCAGCAAGCCGACAGAAACGATTTACAATGAGCAGTTCTTC.

This clone was counted a single time. The chain combines TRBV7-2 with TRBJ1-5; a weak D match, TRBD1 (6 bases). In germline, CDR1 is SGHTA, CDR2 FQGNSA. The CDR3 has 15 residues. V was trimmed by 4 bases and J by 1 base, leaving 11 bases between them. In nucleotides, the CDR3 is TGTGCCAGCAGCTCAAGGGGGGAGAGCAATCAGCCCCAGCATTTT. It encodes CASSSRGESNQPQHF. Combining the CDR3 with reference TRBV7-2 and TRBJ1-5 gives the whole variable domain GAGVSQSPSNKVTEKGKDVELRCDPISGHTALYWYRQSLGQGLEFLIYFQGNSAPDKSGLPSDRFSAERTGGSVSTLTIQRTQQEDSAVYLCASSSRGESNQPQHFGDGTRLSIL.

This clone came up a few times. V usage is TRBV4-2 and J usage is TRBJ1-2; D remains ambiguous. The ends were cut back, 0 bases at V and 7 bases at J, with 9 bases in the middle. Germline V gene data show CDR1 as LGHNA and CDR2 as YNFKEQ. This CDR3 is 13 amino acids long. CDR3 bases: TGTGCCAGCAGCCAAGATAGTCGCCTTGGCTACACCTTC. It yields the protein CASSQDSRLGYTF.

This chain uses TRBV2 with TRBJ2-2; 9 bases agree with TRBD1. Per germline, CDR1 SNHLY and CDR2 FYNNEI. Trimming cost V 9 bases and J 4 bases; bases outside gene matches: 9. The CDR3 length is 15 residues. The CDR3 sequence: CASLKQGASTGELFF. The CDR3 DNA reads TGTGCCAGTCTAAAACAGGGGGCGAGCACCGGGGAGCTGTTTTTT.